The subject of this entry is one TCR beta chain. Several immunoSEQ 96-well plates shared each subset's DNA, each plate a replicate. Profiled with immunoSEQ multiplex PCR; TCRdb holds only in-frame clones, not every one. The table lists 2 million to 3 million clones, 90% to 95% of them singletons, with approximately 0.37% in the top ten. CDR1 SGHRS and CDR2 YFSETQ come from the germline V gene. The CDR3 contains 14 residues. The ends lost 0 bases at V and 8 bases at J; junction bases unmatched: 3. The data are from a study of shared clonotypes between healthy human individuals. Sequenced sample: naive CD4+ T cells from PBMCs. Noted subset: CD45RA+ positively selected. V gene TRBV5-1 combines with J gene TRBJ2-3; 10 bases map to TRBD1. The TCR originated in a man younger than 30 in good health. Some clones in this sample may be carry-over from other donors' samples. The CDR3 reads CASSLGQGAATQYF. In nucleotides, the CDR3 is TGCGCCAGCAGCTTGGGACAGGGGGCCGCTACGCAGTATTTT. The full variable domain, its missing parts supplied by reference TRBV5-1 and TRBJ2-3, is KAGVTQTPRYLIKTRGQQVTLSCSPISGHRSVSWYQQTPGQGLQFLFEYFSETQRNKGNFPGRFSGRQFSNSRSEMNVSTLELGDSALYLCASSLGQGAATQYFGPGTRLTVL.